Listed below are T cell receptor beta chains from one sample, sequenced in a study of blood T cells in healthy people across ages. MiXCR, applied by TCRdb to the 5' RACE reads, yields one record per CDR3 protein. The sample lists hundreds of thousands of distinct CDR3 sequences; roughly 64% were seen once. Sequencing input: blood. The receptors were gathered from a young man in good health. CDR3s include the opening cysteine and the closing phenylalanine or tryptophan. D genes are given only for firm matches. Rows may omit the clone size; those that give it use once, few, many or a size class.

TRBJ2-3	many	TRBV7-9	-	CASSNTDGTDTQYF	TGTGCCAGCAGCAACACGGATGGCACAGATACGCAGTATTTT
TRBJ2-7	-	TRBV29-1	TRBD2	CSVGRGEAGEGFEQYF	TGCAGCGTTGGAAGGGGGGAAGCGGGAGAAGGGTTCGAGCAGTACTTC
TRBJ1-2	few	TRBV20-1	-	CSARGERMDGYTF	TGCAGTGCTAGAGGTGAACGGATGGATGGCTACACCTTC
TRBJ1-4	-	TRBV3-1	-	CASSQDINRGEKLFF	TGTGCCAGCAGCCAAGACATAAATCGGGGTGAAAAACTGTTTTTT
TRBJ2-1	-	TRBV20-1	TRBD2	CSAPIRGTSGWSSYNEQFF	TGCAGTGCCCCTATTCGAGGGACTAGCGGTTGGAGCTCCTACAATGAGCAGTTCTTC
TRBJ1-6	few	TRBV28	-	CASRDSHNSPLHF	TGTGCCAGCAGGGACAGCCATAATTCACCCCTCCACTTT
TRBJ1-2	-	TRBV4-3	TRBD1	CASSQDRRQGAGGYTF	TGCGCCAGCAGCCAAGATCGAAGACAGGGGGCTGGCGGCTACACCTTC
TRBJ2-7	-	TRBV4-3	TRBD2	CASSQDPLAGEAHEQYF	TGCGCCAGCAGCCAAGATCCCCTAGCGGGAGAGGCCCACGAGCAGTACTTC
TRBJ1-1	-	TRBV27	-	CATITGTEAFF	TGTGCCACCATAACGGGCACTGAAGCTTTCTTT
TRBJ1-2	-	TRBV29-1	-	CSVLTGPMEGGYTF	TGCAGCGTCCTGACAGGCCCCATGGAAGGAGGCTACACCTTC
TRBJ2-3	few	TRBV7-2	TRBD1	CASSFEDRVYVDTQYF	TGTGCCAGCAGCTTCGAAGACAGGGTTTATGTAGATACGCAGTATTTT
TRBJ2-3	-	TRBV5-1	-	CASSLVRGEADTQYF	TGCGCCAGCAGCTTGGTCCGGGGCGAGGCAGATACGCAGTATTTT
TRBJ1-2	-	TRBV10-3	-	CATATSTVGYGYTF	TGTGCCACCGCTACCTCGACGGTAGGCTATGGCTACACCTTC
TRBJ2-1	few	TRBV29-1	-	CSVVSYNEQFF	TGCAGCGTTGTCTCGTACAATGAGCAGTTCTTC
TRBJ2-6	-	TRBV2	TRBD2	CASTYLWGLSSTGANVLTF	TGTGCCAGCACCTACCTATGGGGACTATCCTCAACTGGGGCCAACGTCCTGACTTTC
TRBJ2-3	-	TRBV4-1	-	CASSQDFGGNTDTQYF	TGCGCCAGCAGCCAAGATTTCGGGGGAAACACAGATACGCAGTATTTT
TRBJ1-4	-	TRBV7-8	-	CASSLGSRLKLFF	TGTGCCAGCAGCTTAGGATCGCGCCTCAAACTGTTTTTT
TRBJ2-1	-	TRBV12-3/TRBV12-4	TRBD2	CASRTSGSSHEQFF	TGTGCCAGCCGGACTAGCGGGAGTAGCCATGAGCAGTTCTTC